The rows below give T cell receptor beta chains drawn from one sample of a study of beta chain features in type 1 diabetes. Clones were read by immunoSEQ multiplex PCR, and TCRdb kept only the in-frame ones, dropping some. The data contain about 930,000 clones, under 20% of them seen just once; the ten biggest clones take up 0.02% to 0.03%. The sequencing input was naive CD4+ T cells from blood. These receptors were collected from a woman in her late teens or twenties in good health. Each CDR3 is given with its conserved first and last residue. D genes are given only for firm matches. Size is omitted from some rows. Given values are once, few, many or a class for expanded clones.

clone_size d_call j_call v_call cdr3_length cdr3_nt cdr3_aa
few TRBD2 TRBJ2-5 TRBV2 15 TGTGCCAGCAGTGGCCTAGCGGGAGGCCTGGAGACCCAGTACTTC CASSGLAGGLETQYF
once - TRBJ2-1 TRBV7-2 15 TGTGCCAGCAGCCAAATGGGACCCGTGCCCAATGAGCAGTTCTTC CASSQMGPVPNEQFF
- TRBD1 TRBJ2-5 TRBV2 13 TGTGCCAGCAGTGAGCTCAGGGGGGAGACCCAGTACTTC CASSELRGETQYF
few - TRBJ2-3 TRBV5-1 16 TGCGCCAGCAGCTTATTTTCGGGGGAACCCACAGATACGCAGTATTTT CASSLFSGEPTDTQYF
- - TRBJ1-1 TRBV10-3 13 TGTGCCATCAGTGCGAGGGTGGACACTGAAGCTTTCTTT CAISARVDTEAFF
- - TRBJ1-1 TRBV13 15 TGTGCCAGCAGCCGTACTCGGGACTGGAGGACTGAAGCTTTCTTT CASSRTRDWRTEAFF
- TRBD1 TRBJ2-1 TRBV5-1 16 TGCGCCAGCAGCATACTCCAGGGGGCCTCCTACAATGAGCAGTTCTTC CASSILQGASYNEQFF
- TRBD2 TRBJ2-3 TRBV11-2 16 TGTGCCAGCAGCTTCGTAGCGGGAGCGAGCACAGATACGCAGTATTTT CASSFVAGASTDTQYF
- - TRBJ1-2 TRBV20-1 11 TGCAGTGCCTGGGGGGGCCATGGCTACACCTTC CSAWGGHGYTF
- - TRBJ2-7 TRBV25-1 14 TGTGCCAGCAGCCCGTGGGGGGATATAGACGAGCAGTACTTC CASSPWGDIDEQYF
few - TRBJ2-7 TRBV25-1 15 TGTGCCAGCAGTGAAGGATTGAGGCGTCCCTACGAGCAGTACTTC CASSEGLRRPYEQYF
- TRBD1 TRBJ2-7 TRBV28 12 TGTGCCAGCAATCGGGACAGGTTCGAGCAGTACTTC CASNRDRFEQYF
- - TRBJ2-1 TRBV7-2 15 TGTGCCAGCAGCTTAACTCCGGACGCCTACAATGAGCAGTTCTTC CASSLTPDAYNEQFF
few TRBD1 TRBJ2-2 TRBV2 15 TGTGCCAGCAGTCCCGGACAGGCGAACACCGGGGAGCTGTTTTTT CASSPGQANTGELFF
- - TRBJ2-1 TRBV6-5 16 TGTGCCAGCAGTTACTGGGGGGCCAGGTTAAACACTGAGCAGTTCTTC CASSYWGARLNTEQFF
few - TRBJ1-1 TRBV6-6 10 TGTGCCAGCAGTTACCCGGGGGCTTTCTTT CASSYPGAFF
- TRBD2 TRBJ2-1 TRBV28 13 TGTGCCAGCAGTTTAAGGGGGACTAGTGGGCGGTTCTTC CASSLRGTSGRFF
few TRBD2 TRBJ2-4 TRBV19 13 TGTGCCAGTAGTGGGCTAGCGGAAAACATTCAGTACTTC CASSGLAENIQYF
- - TRBJ2-5 TRBV18 12 TGTGCCAGCTCACCGACGGAAGAGACCCAGTACTTC CASSPTEETQYF
- - TRBJ2-7 TRBV2 14 TGTGCCAGCAGTATCAAGATGGAGAATTACGAGCAGTACTTC CASSIKMENYEQYF
- TRBD1 TRBJ1-2 TRBV28 14 TGTGCCAGCAGTTTAGGAACAGGGGGTAATGGCTACACCTTC CASSLGTGGNGYTF
- TRBD2 TRBJ2-4 TRBV19 20 TGTGCCAGTAGTCCCGGGACTAGCGGGAGGGCCGATCGAACCAAAAACATTCAGTACTTC CASSPGTSGRADRTKNIQYF
few TRBD1 TRBJ2-3 TRBV14 15 TGTGCCAGCAGCCAAGATAGGGGGCTGAGAGATACGCAGTATTTT CASSQDRGLRDTQYF
few - TRBJ2-1 TRBV6-4 9 TGTGCTGTAGCCAATGAGCAGTTCTTC CAVANEQFF
- - TRBJ2-3 TRBV5-4 15 TGTGCCAGCAGCTCAAGGACTATTTCAACAGATACGCAGTATTTT CASSSRTISTDTQYF
- - TRBJ2-2 TRBV11-3 16 TGTGCCAGCAGCTTAGGCCCTCGCACGTACCCCGGGGAGCTGTTTTTT CASSLGPRTYPGELFF
- - TRBJ2-5 TRBV18 16 TGTGCCAGCTCACCACGGGTTAAGGACAGCCAAGAGACCCAGTACTTC CASSPRVKDSQETQYF
- - TRBJ2-1 TRBV6-4 14 TGTGCCAGCAGAGCGGAAAGCTCCTACAATGAGCAGTTCTTC CASRAESSYNEQFF
few - TRBJ2-3 TRBV2 13 TGTGCCAGCAGTGAAGGGTACACAGATACGCAGTATTTT CASSEGYTDTQYF
- TRBD1 TRBJ1-5 TRBV10-3 17 TGTGCCATCAGTGAGTATGGACAGGGAATCCCTAGTCAGCCCCAGCATTTT CAISEYGQGIPSQPQHF
few TRBD2 TRBJ2-1 TRBV2 14 TGTGCCAGCAGTGGCGGGAGGGCCGTTGCTGAGCAGTTCTTC CASSGGRAVAEQFF
- - TRBJ2-7 TRBV6-5 15 TGTGCCAGCAGACACTCGAGGGGAGGGACATACGAGCAGTACTTC CASRHSRGGTYEQYF
few - TRBJ2-5 TRBV19 15 TGTGCCAGTAGTCCACGGGTGGCGATGGAAGAGACCCAGTACTTC CASSPRVAMEETQYF
- - TRBJ1-2 TRBV6-6 16 TGTGCCAGCAGTTTGGCCAGTGATGGACAGAACTATGGCTACACCTTC CASSLASDGQNYGYTF
few - TRBJ1-6 TRBV19 13 TGTGCCAGTAGTCCGAGGGAAATAACACCCCTCCACTTT CASSPREITPLHF
- TRBD2 TRBJ2-3 TRBV11-2 16 TGTGCCAGCAGCTCGGGACTAGCGGGATTCACAGATACGCAGTATTTT CASSSGLAGFTDTQYF
few - TRBJ2-3 TRBV28 13 TGTGCCAGCAGCGGGTTTTCCGCAGATACGCAGTATTTT CASSGFSADTQYF
- - TRBJ1-3 TRBV11-2 13 TGTGCCAGCAGCTTAGATCGGCGAAACACCATATATTTT CASSLDRRNTIYF
- - TRBJ2-3 TRBV4-3 14 TGCGCCAGCAGCCAAGTAGGAGGCACAGATACGCAGTATTTT CASSQVGGTDTQYF
- - TRBJ2-2 TRBV9 12 TGTGCCAGCAGCTCCGGGGTGGGGGAGCTGTTTTTT CASSSGVGELFF
few - TRBJ2-2 TRBV5-1 15 TGCGCCAGCAGCCCGCGAGGGTCCAATTCCGGGGAGCTGTTTTTT CASSPRGSNSGELFF
- TRBD2 TRBJ2-7 TRBV5-6 16 TGTGCCAGCAGCTTGGCTTTTAGCGGGAGGGTACACGAGCAGTACTTC CASSLAFSGRVHEQYF
- - TRBJ1-1 TRBV6-6 12 TGTGCCAGCAGTGCAGGGTTCACTGAAGCTTTCTTT CASSAGFTEAFF
- - TRBJ1-1 TRBV28 15 TGTGCCAGCAGCCCCCCCGGGAGTCTGAACACTGAAGCTTTCTTT CASSPPGSLNTEAFF
- - TRBJ1-1 TRBV19 13 TGTGCCAGTGGGAGGAGGAACAGCACTGAAGCTTTCTTT CASGRRNSTEAFF
- - TRBJ2-1 TRBV11-2 12 TGTGCCAGCAGCGCCTCGCGGGTCGGACAGTTCTTC CASSASRVGQFF
few - TRBJ1-3 TRBV7-2 13 TGTGCCAGCGGGCAGGGATCCGGAAACACCATATATTTT CASGQGSGNTIYF
few TRBD1 TRBJ2-6 TRBV7-3 16 TGTGCCAGCAGCTTAAGGACAGGGAGTGGGGCCAACGTCCTGACTTTC CASSLRTGSGANVLTF
few - TRBJ1-1 TRBV10-3 15 TGTGCCATCAGTGAAGGCTCCGGGTTAAGGTCTGAAGCTTTCTTT CAISEGSGLRSEAFF
few TRBD1 TRBJ1-1 TRBV18 17 TGTGCCAGCTCACGAGAGACAGGGGGGATTTTGAACACTGAAGCTTTCTTT CASSRETGGILNTEAFF
- TRBD2 TRBJ2-5 TRBV5-1 16 TGCGCCAGCAGCTTGGATGCTAGCGGAGGATGGGAGACCCAGTACTTC CASSLDASGGWETQYF
- TRBD2 TRBJ2-3 TRBV9 15 TGTGCCAGCAGCGTATTAGCGGGGCTCACAGATACGCAGTATTTT CASSVLAGLTDTQYF
- - TRBJ2-3 TRBV6-6 15 TGTGCCAGCACTCATTCCGTCGGACACACAGATACGCAGTATTTT CASTHSVGHTDTQYF
- - TRBJ1-2 TRBV28 14 TGTGCCAGCAGTCCCATGGGTGGGAACTATGGCTACACCTTC CASSPMGGNYGYTF
few - TRBJ2-5 TRBV4-3 17 TGCGCCAGCAGCCAAGAAACCAGGACCGAGAAACAAGAGACCCAGTACTTC CASSQETRTEKQETQYF
- - TRBJ2-1 TRBV2 11 TGTGCCAGCAATGTGGTTCGAAAGCAGTTCTTC CASNVVRKQFF
- - TRBJ2-7 TRBV9 15 TGTGCCAGCAGCGTACGCCCGTCGGGAGTGTACGAGCAGTACTTC CASSVRPSGVYEQYF
- - TRBJ2-7 TRBV7-9 12 TGTGCCAGCAGCTTGTGGGAATACGAGCAGTACTTC CASSLWEYEQYF
- TRBD2 TRBJ2-1 TRBV7-6 16 TGTGCCAGCAGCTATGGGGCTAGCGGGAGTTACAATGAGCAGTTCTTC CASSYGASGSYNEQFF
few - TRBJ2-5 TRBV19 15 TGTGCCAGTATGGGGTGGATGGCTGGGGAAGAGACCCAGTACTTC CASMGWMAGEETQYF